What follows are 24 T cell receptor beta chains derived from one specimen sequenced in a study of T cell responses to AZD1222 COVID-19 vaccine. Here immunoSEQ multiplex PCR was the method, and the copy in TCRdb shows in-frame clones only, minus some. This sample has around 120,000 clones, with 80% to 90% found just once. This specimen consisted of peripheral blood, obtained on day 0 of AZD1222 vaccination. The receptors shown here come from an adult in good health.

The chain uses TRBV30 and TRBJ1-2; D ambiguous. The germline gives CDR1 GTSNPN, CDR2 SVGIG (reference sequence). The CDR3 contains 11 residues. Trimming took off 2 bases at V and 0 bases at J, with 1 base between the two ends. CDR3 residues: CAWSTNYGYTF. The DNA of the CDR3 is TGTGCCTGGAGTACTAACTATGGCTACACCTTC.

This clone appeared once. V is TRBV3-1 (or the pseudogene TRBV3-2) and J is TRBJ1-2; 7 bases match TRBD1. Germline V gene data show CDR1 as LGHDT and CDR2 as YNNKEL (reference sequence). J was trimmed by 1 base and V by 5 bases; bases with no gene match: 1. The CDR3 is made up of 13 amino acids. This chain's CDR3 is CASSRDSNYGYTF. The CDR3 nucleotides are TGTGCCAGCAGCAGGGACAGTAACTATGGCTACACCTTC.

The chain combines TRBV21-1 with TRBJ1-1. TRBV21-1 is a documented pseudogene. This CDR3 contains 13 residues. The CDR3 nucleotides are TGTGCCAGCAGGGGCGGATTGAACACTGAAGCTTTCTTT. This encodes CASRGGLNTEAFF.

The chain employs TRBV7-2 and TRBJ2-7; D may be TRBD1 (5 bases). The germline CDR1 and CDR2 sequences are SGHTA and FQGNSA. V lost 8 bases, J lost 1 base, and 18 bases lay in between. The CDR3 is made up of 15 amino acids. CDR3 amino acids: CASGTAIRESYEQYF. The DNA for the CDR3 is TGTGCCAGCGGCACAGCTATCAGGGAATCCTACGAGCAGTACTTC.

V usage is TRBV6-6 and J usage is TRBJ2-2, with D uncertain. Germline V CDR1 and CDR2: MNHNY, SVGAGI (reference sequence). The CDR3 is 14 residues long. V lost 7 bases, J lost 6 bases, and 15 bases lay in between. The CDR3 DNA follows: TGTGCCAGCAAAAAGGCAGACACCCCCGGGGAGCTGTTTTTT. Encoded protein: CASKKADTPGELFF.

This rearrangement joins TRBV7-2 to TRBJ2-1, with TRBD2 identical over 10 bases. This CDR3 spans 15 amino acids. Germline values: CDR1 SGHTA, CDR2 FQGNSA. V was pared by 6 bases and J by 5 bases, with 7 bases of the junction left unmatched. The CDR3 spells CASRWSLAGDNEQFF. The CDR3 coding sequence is TGTGCCAGCAGGTGGAGTCTAGCGGGAGACAATGAGCAGTTCTTC.

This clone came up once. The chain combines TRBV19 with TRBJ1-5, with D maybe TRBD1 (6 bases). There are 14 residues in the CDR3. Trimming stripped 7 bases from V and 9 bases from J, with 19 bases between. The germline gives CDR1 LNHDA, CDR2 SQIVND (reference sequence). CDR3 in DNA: TGTGCCAGTAAGGACAGTGAGGGAGGTGGGCCCCAGCATTTT. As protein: CASKDSEGGGPQHF.

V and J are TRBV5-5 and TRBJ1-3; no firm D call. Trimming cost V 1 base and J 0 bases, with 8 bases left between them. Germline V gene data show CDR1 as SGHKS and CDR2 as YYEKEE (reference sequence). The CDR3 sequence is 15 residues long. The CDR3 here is CASSLLGSSGNTIYF. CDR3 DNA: TGTGCCAGCAGCTTGTTAGGGAGCTCTGGAAACACCATATATTTT. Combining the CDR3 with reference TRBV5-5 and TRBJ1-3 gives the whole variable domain DAGVTQSPTHLIKTRGQQVTLRCSPISGHKSVSWYQQVLGQGPQFIFQYYEKEERGRGNFPDRFSARQFPNYSSELNVNALLLGDSALYLCASSLLGSSGNTIYFGEGSWLTVV.

CDR3 DNA sequence: TGCGCCAGCAGCGAACTTCCTAGGGGTGAGGACTACAATGAGCAGTTCTTC. Translating gives CASSELPRGEDYNEQFF. V is TRBV5-1 and J is TRBJ2-1; perhaps TRBD1 as D (5 bases). Germline values: CDR1 SGHRS, CDR2 YFSETQ. CDR3 size: 17 residues. Trimming cost V 4 bases and J 3 bases, with 20 bases left between them.

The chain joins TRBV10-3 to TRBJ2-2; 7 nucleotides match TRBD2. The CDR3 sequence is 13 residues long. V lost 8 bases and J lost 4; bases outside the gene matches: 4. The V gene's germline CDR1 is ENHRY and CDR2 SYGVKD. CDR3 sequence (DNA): TGTGCCATCGGAGCGGGGTTCACCGGGGAGCTGTTTTTT. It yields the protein CAIGAGFTGELFF.

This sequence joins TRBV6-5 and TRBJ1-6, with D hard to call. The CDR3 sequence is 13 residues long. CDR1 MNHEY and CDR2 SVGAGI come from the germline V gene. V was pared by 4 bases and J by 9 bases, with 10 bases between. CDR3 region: CASSSGLPSPLHF. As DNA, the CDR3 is TGTGCCAGCAGTTCCGGCTTACCTTCACCCCTCCACTTT.

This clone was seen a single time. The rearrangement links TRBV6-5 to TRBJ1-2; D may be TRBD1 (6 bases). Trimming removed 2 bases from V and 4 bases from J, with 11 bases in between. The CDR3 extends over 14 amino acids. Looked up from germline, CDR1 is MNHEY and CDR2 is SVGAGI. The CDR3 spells CASSYQDRGYGYTF. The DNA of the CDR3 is TGTGCCAGCAGTTACCAGGACAGAGGCTATGGCTACACCTTC.

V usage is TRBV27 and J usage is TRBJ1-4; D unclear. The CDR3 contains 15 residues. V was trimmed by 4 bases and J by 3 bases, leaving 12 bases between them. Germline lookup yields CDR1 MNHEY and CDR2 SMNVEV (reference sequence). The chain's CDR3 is CASSSFQIPNEKLFF. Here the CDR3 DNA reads TGTGCCAGCAGTTCCTTTCAGATTCCTAATGAAAAACTGTTTTTT.

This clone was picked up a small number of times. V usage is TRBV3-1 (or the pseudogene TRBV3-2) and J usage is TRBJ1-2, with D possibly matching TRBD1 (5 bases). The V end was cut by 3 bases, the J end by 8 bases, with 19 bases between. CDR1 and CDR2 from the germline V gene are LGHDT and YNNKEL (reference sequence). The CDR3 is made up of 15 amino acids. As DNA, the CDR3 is TGTGCCAGCAGCCAGGGGCGAGGGCTCACTCGGGGCTACACCTTC. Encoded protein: CASSQGRGLTRGYTF.

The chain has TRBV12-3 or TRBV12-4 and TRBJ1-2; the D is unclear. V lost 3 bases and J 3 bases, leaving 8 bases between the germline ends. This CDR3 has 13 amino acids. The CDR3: CASSFVRDYGYTF. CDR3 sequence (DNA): TGTGCCAGCAGTTTCGTCCGCGACTATGGCTACACCTTC.

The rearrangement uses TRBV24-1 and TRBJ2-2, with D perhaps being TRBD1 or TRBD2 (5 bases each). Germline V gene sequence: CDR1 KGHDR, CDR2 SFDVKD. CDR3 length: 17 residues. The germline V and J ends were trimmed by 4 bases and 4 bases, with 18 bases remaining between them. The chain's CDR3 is CATSENRDALLTGELFF. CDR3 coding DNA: TGTGCCACCAGTGAAAACCGGGACGCCCTCCTCACCGGGGAGCTGTTTTTT.

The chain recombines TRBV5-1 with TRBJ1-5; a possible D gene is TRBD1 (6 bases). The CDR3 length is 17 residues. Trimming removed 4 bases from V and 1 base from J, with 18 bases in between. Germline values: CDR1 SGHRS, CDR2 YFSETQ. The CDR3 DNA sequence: TGCGCCAGCAGCCTGGGGACAAGCGGGGGAAGCAATCAGCCCCAGCATTTT. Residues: CASSLGTSGGSNQPQHF.

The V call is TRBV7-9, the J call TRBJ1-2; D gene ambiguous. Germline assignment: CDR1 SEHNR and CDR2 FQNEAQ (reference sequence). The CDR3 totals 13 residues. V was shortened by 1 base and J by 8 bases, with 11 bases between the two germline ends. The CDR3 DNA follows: TGTGCCAGCAGCTTAGAGGTCCCGGGAGGCTACACCTTC. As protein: CASSLEVPGGYTF.

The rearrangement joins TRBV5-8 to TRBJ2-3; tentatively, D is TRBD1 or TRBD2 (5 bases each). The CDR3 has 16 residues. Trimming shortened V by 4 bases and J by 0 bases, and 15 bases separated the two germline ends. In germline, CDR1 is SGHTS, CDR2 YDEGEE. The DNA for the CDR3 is TGTGCCAGCAGCAGGGGACGGCTCCGCAGCACAGATACGCAGTATTTT. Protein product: CASSRGRLRSTDTQYF.

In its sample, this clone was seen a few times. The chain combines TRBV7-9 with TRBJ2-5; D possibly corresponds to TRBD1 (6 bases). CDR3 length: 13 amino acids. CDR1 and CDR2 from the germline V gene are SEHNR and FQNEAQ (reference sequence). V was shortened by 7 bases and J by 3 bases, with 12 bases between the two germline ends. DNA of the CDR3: TGTGCCAGCACCACCCGGGACAAAGAGACCCAGTACTTC. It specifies CASTTRDKETQYF.

CDR3 loop: CASSLAGSGRARDTDTQYF. CDR3 sequence (DNA): TGCGCCAGCAGCTTGGCCGGTAGCGGGAGGGCCAGGGACACAGATACGCAGTATTTT. This chain connects TRBV5-1 to TRBJ2-3, with TRBD2 matching 11 bases. Losses at the gene ends were 0 bases for V and 2 bases for J; bases not matched to a gene: 11. The CDR3 extends over 19 amino acids. Germline lookup yields CDR1 SGHRS and CDR2 YFSETQ.

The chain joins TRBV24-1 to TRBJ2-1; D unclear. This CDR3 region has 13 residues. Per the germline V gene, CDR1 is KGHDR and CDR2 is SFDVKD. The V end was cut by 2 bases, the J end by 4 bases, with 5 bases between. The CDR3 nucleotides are TGTGCCACCAGTGATTCCATTTACAATGAGCAGTTCTTC. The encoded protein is CATSDSIYNEQFF.

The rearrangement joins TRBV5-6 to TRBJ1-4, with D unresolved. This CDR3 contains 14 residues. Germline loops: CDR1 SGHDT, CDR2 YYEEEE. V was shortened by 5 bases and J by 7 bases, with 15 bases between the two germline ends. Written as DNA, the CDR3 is TGTGCCAGCAGTCCCGGATGGTCAGGTGAAAAACTGTTTTTT. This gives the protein CASSPGWSGEKLFF.

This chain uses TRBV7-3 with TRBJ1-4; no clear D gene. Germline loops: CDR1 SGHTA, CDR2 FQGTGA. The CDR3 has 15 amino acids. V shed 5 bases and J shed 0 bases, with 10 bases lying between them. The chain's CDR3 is CASSALVATNEKLFF. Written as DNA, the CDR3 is TGTGCCAGCAGCGCGTTGGTGGCAACTAATGAAAAACTGTTTTTT.